The 24 T cell receptor beta chains reported below all come from one sample, sequenced in a study of cytomegalovirus exposure and HLA in healthy donors. The primer mix had 60 Vbeta and 13 Jbeta primers. Some clones are missing from TCRdb's copy, which holds only in-frame ones; the method was immunoSEQ multiplex PCR. The sample yields approximately 170,000 clones, approximately 88% seen once. Input material: PBMCs. The receptors stem from a boy younger than 10 in good health and CMV-seronegative.

CDR3 sequence: CASSQESAGNEKLFF. CDR3 bases: TGCGCCAGCAGCCAGGAAAGCGCCGGGAATGAAAAACTGTTTTTT. The J gene is TRBJ1-4, the V gene TRBV4-1; D not certain. The CDR3 covers 15 residues. V dropped 3 bases and J dropped 5 bases, with 13 bases sitting between them. The germline V gene has CDR1 MGHRA and CDR2 YSYEKL.

The V and J genes are TRBV19 and TRBJ2-6, with 8 bases lining up with TRBD1. Germline values: CDR1 LNHDA, CDR2 SQIVND (reference sequence). J lost 0 bases, V lost 8 bases, and 9 bases had no gene match. The CDR3 contains 17 residues. This CDR3 is CASSSGTGLSGANVLTF. The CDR3 nucleotides read TGTGCCAGTTCATCCGGGACAGGCCTCTCTGGGGCCAACGTCCTGACTTTC.

V is TRBV27 and J is TRBJ1-6; D is possibly TRBD1 (5 bases). Germline loops: CDR1 MNHEY, CDR2 SMNVEV (reference sequence). The CDR3 extends over 14 amino acids. V lost 3 bases and J lost 10, with 13 bases in between. For the CDR3, the DNA is TGTGCCAGCAGTTTCGGGCAGGGTGGCTCACCCCTCCACTTT. This codes for CASSFGQGGSPLHF.

The chain uses TRBV9 and TRBJ2-3; the match to TRBD2 covers 14 bases. Germline V gene sequence: CDR1 SGDLS, CDR2 YYNGEE. The V segment lost 3 bases and the J segment 6 bases; nucleotides outside the gene matches: 9. The CDR3 has 17 amino acids. The CDR3 region has the DNA TGTGCCAGCAGCGCAGGGACTAGCGGGGGCGGGGCGGATACGCAGTATTTT. As protein: CASSAGTSGGGADTQYF.

This clone was seen a few times. The chain has TRBV10-2 and TRBJ2-1; 12 bases fit TRBD2. Germline trimming cut 4 bases from V and 0 bases from J; bases unmatched to any gene: 4. CDR3 size: 17 residues. Germline loops: CDR1 WSHSY, CDR2 SAAADI. DNA for the CDR3: TGCGCCAGCAGTGTCACTAGCGGGGGGTACTCCTACAATGAGCAGTTCTTC. Protein: CASSVTSGGYSYNEQFF.

The genes are TRBV10-1 and TRBJ1-5; a possible D gene is TRBD1 (6 bases). V was pared by 6 bases and J by 1 base, with 16 bases between. The germline CDR1 and CDR2 sequences are WNHNN and SYGVQD (reference sequence). The CDR3 runs to 16 residues. The CDR3 loop is CASSPRGGRSNQPQHF. The CDR3 DNA follows: TGCGCCAGCAGCCCGCGTGGGGGCCGGAGCAATCAGCCCCAGCATTTT.

The J gene is TRBJ2-1, the V gene TRBV18; D not resolved. CDR1 KGHSH and CDR2 LQKENI come from the germline V gene. The V gene lost 2 bases and the J gene lost 3 bases, with 5 bases spanning the gap. CDR3 length equals 13 residues. The CDR3 nucleotides read TGTGCCAGCTCACCAGGCAGCTACAATGAGCAGTTCTTC. Translating gives CASSPGSYNEQFF. The full variable domain, rest sourced from reference TRBV18 and TRBJ2-1, is NAGVMQNPRHLVRRRGQEARLRCSPMKGHSHVYWYRQLPEEGLKFMVYLQKENIIDESGMPKERFSAEFPKEGPSILRIQQVVRGDSAAYFCASSPGSYNEQFFGPGTRLTVL.

This chain joins TRBV7-2 and TRBJ2-3; 10 bases agree with TRBD2. This CDR3 has 19 amino acids. The V segment lost 7 bases and the J segment 2 bases; nucleotides outside the gene matches: 18. Per germline, CDR1 SGHTA and CDR2 FQGNSA. Here the CDR3 DNA reads TGTGCCAGCACCGTGGGGCGGGATAGCGGGGGGCGGTACACAGATACGCAGTATTTT. Translated, it gives CASTVGRDSGGRYTDTQYF.

The chain combines TRBV29-1 with TRBJ2-7, with TRBD1 matching 8 bases. The germline gives CDR1 SQVTM, CDR2 ANQGSEA. Unmatched junction bases numbered 17, after V lost 7 bases and J lost 6 bases. The CDR3 is made up of 15 amino acids. The CDR3 loop reads CSAGLAGTGKSEQYF. The CDR3 region has the DNA TGCAGCGCGGGGTTGGCCGGGACAGGCAAGTCCGAGCAGTACTTC.

The chain employs TRBV7-2 and TRBJ2-7; tentative D call: TRBD2 (6 bases). The germline V gene encodes CDR1 SGHTA and CDR2 FQGNSA. The V gene lost 4 bases and the J gene lost 0 bases, with 13 bases spanning the gap. The CDR3 is made up of 15 amino acids. CDR3 sequence: CASSYPGRSSYEQYF. CDR3 sequence (DNA): TGTGCCAGCAGCTACCCAGGGAGGAGCTCCTACGAGCAGTACTTC.

V and J are TRBV27 and TRBJ2-3; possibly TRBD2 for D (5 bases). Trimming removed 5 bases from V and 8 bases from J, with 11 bases in between. Germline lookup yields CDR1 MNHEY and CDR2 SMNVEV (reference sequence). This CDR3 is built from 12 residues. This CDR3 reads CASSLPGGTQYF. CDR3 bases: TGTGCCAGCAGTCTTCCAGGAGGTACGCAGTATTTT.

The chain carries TRBV11-2 and TRBJ2-6; D is uncertain. The CDR3 is 18 residues long. Germline V gives CDR1 SGHAT, CDR2 FQNNGV. Trimming pared 5 bases from V and 1 base from J, leaving 18 bases between. The CDR3 spells CASSHPTGPASGANVLTF. CDR3 DNA sequence: TGTGCCAGCAGCCACCCGACGGGTCCAGCGTCTGGGGCCAACGTCCTGACTTTC.

CDR3 protein: CASSEPPEGARYEQYV. The CDR3 DNA reads TGTGCCAGCAGTGAACCTCCTGAGGGGGCGAGGTACGAGCAGTACGTC. The J gene is TRBJ2-7, the V gene TRBV2, with 7 bases lining up with TRBD1. CDR3 size: 16 residues. V shed 2 bases, J shed 4 bases, and the junction held 11 bases outside the gene matches. In germline, CDR1 is SNHLY, CDR2 FYNNEI.

This clone was observed a handful of times. J is TRBJ1-1 and V is TRBV4-1; D is possibly TRBD1 (6 bases). Germline V gene data show CDR1 as MGHRA and CDR2 as YSYEKL. V was clipped by 7 bases and J by 1 base, with 10 bases between them. The CDR3 consists of 13 residues. The CDR3 DNA is TGCGCCAGCACAGGGACATGGAACACTGAAGCTTTCTTT. Its translation: CASTGTWNTEAFF.

This chain connects TRBV5-1 to TRBJ2-1; D not resolved. This CDR3 has 14 amino acids. Trimming removed 2 bases at V and 1 base at J, with 7 bases between. Germline lookup yields CDR1 SGHRS and CDR2 YFSETQ. This chain's CDR3 is CASSFSESYNEQFF. Here the CDR3 DNA reads TGCGCCAGCAGCTTTTCGGAGTCCTACAATGAGCAGTTCTTC. The entire variable domain, with the rest obtained from reference TRBV5-1 and TRBJ2-1, is as follows: KAGVTQTPRYLIKTRGQQVTLSCSPISGHRSVSWYQQTPGQGLQFLFEYFSETQRNKGNFPGRFSGRQFSNSRSEMNVSTLELGDSALYLCASSFSESYNEQFFGPGTRLTVL.

The gene calls are TRBV6-1 and TRBJ1-2, with no clear D. The germline V and J ends were trimmed by 10 bases and 4 bases, with 16 bases remaining between them. Germline V lookup: CDR1 MNHNS, CDR2 SASEGT. The CDR3 is 13 amino acids. CDR3 in amino acids: CATRGPSLYGYTF. CDR3 bases: TGTGCCACCCGCGGGCCCTCCCTCTATGGCTACACCTTC.

The chain joins TRBV29-1 to TRBJ1-2, with a weak D call TRBD1 (5 bases). The germline gives CDR1 SQVTM, CDR2 ANQGSEA. The CDR3 sequence is 11 residues long. With 4 bases removed from V and 6 bases from J, the gap between germline ends came to 9 bases. As DNA, the CDR3 is TGCAGCGTTGGGGGGGTGGATGGCTACACCTTC. Protein sequence: CSVGGVDGYTF.

The rearrangement links TRBV25-1 to TRBJ2-7; 7 nucleotides agree with TRBD1. Germline CDR1 reads MGHDK; CDR2 reads SYGVNS. The CDR3 has 15 residues. V lost 4 bases, J lost 3 bases, and 9 bases stayed unmatched. CDR3 DNA sequence: TGTGCCAGCAGTGCTTCGAACAGGGGAAGCTACGAGCAGTACTTC. Translated, it gives CASSASNRGSYEQYF.

This clone was seen only a few times. This sequence joins TRBV2 and TRBJ1-5; the D is unclear. This CDR3 comprises 12 residues. Trimming pared 7 bases from V and 1 base from J, leaving 5 bases between. The germline gives CDR1 SNHLY, CDR2 FYNNEI. The CDR3 spells CASTGSNQPQHF. The CDR3 nucleotides read TGTGCCAGCACCGGGAGCAATCAGCCCCAGCATTTT.

The V gene is TRBV6-5, the J gene TRBJ2-7, with 9 bases matching TRBD1. This CDR3 comprises 15 residues. CDR1 MNHEY and CDR2 SVGAGI come from the germline V gene. The V segment lost 4 bases and the J segment 3 bases; nucleotides outside the gene matches: 7. DNA of the CDR3: TGTGCCAGCAGTTTCAGCGGGACAGGGCTCTACGAGCAGTACTTC. Its translation: CASSFSGTGLYEQYF.

The V and J genes are TRBV11-2 and TRBJ2-7, with TRBD2 matching over 11 bases. V was clipped by 5 bases and J by 0 bases; unmatched bases: 3. Germline CDR1 SGHAT, CDR2 FQNNGV. The CDR3 has 15 amino acids. CDR3 in DNA: TGTGCCAGCAGCCCTACTAGCGGGAGCTCCTACGAGCAGTACTTC. It codes for CASSPTSGSSYEQYF. The full variable domain, in which reference TRBV11-2 and TRBJ2-7 provide the parts outside the CDR3, is EAGVAQSPRYKIIEKRQSVAFWCNPISGHATLYWYQQILGQGPKLLIQFQNNGVVDDSQLPKDRFSAERLKGVDSTLKIQPAKLEDSAVYLCASSPTSGSSYEQYFGPGTRLTVT.

The rearrangement links TRBV5-6 to TRBJ2-7, with 7 bases that match TRBD1. The germline CDR1 and CDR2 sequences are SGHDT and YYEEEE. The CDR3 is made up of 13 amino acids. V was pared by 4 bases and J by 4 bases, with 5 bases of the junction left unmatched. As DNA, the CDR3 is TGTGCCAGCAGCCCAGGGGGTGGTTACGAGCAGTACTTC. This encodes CASSPGGGYEQYF.

The V gene is TRBV5-6, the J gene TRBJ2-1; 10 nucleotides line up with TRBD2. The CDR3 has 14 amino acids. The V gene's germline CDR1 is SGHDT and CDR2 YYEEEE. Germline trimming cut 6 bases from V and 8 bases from J; bases unmatched to any gene: 8. DNA for the CDR3: TGTGCCAGCATCCTAGCGGGAGAGGTCGATGAGCAGTTCTTC. This encodes CASILAGEVDEQFF.

The V and J genes are TRBV7-8 and TRBJ2-7; 7 bases agree with TRBD1. Germline CDR1 is SGHVS and CDR2 is FQNEAQ. The ends lost 1 base at V and 0 bases at J; junction bases unmatched: 3. There are 15 residues in the CDR3. The CDR3 nucleotides are TGTGCCAGCAGCTTAGGAGGGGGCCGCTCCTACGAGCAGTACTTC. Protein sequence: CASSLGGGRSYEQYF.